This T cell receptor (beta chain) stems from a study of cytomegalovirus exposure and HLA in healthy donors. Donors counted as nominally healthy when sampled, yet unrecorded immune exposures were likely. CDR3 length: 13 amino acids. V was clipped by 1 base and J by 8 bases, with 8 bases between them. CDR1 SNHLY and CDR2 FYNNEI come from the germline V gene. This clone appeared a few times. What it binds is not known. Findings of the study overall: Later analysis identified a missense DCLRE1C variant that was linked to TCR beta V- and J-gene trimming. Published work reported that the classifier diagnosed cytomegalovirus status with high specificity and sensitivity. A cluster of highly shared sequence variants was likely a sequencing artifact.

Amplification used 60 Vbeta primers and 13 Jbeta primers. The data were produced by immunoSEQ multiplex PCR, yet TCRdb's version contains in-frame clones alone and is incomplete. There are 200,000 to 250,000 clones in the sample; 76% occur only once, and 0.6% to 0.7% lies in the top ten. This sequence originates from a man aged 18-30 years in good health and CMV-seronegative. Sequencing was done on a sample of PBMCs. This chain uses TRBV2 with TRBJ2-2, with D tentatively TRBD1 (5 bases). The CDR3 reads CASSEDGAGELFF. The DNA for the CDR3 is TGTGCCAGCAGTGAAGATGGGGCAGGGGAGCTGTTTTTT.